This T cell receptor beta chain was retrieved from a study of T cell responses to AZD1222 COVID-19 vaccine. Study at large: Both about-4-week and about-12-week second-dose recipients were combined. General study findings and limits: With two AZD1222 doses given, Spike-specific TCR breadth and depth both rose. There were vaccine-associated CD4 TCRs across spike, dominant at 160-218 and 743-854.

As concerns this clone: Its matching antigen is unknown.

The V gene's germline CDR1 is SGHVS and CDR2 FNYEAQ. V shed 10 bases and J shed 5 bases, with 18 bases lying between them. The CDR3 is 13 amino acids. Using immunoSEQ multiplex PCR, the repertoire was profiled, and TCRdb retains in-frame clones only, with some absent. The table records roughly 99,000 clones, more than 75% of them present only once. The material sequenced was peripheral blood, taken on day 0 of AZD1222 vaccination. The receptor was isolated from an adult in good health. The gene calls are TRBV7-6 and TRBJ2-7, with D tentatively TRBD2 (5 bases). CDR3 in DNA: TGTGCCACCTCTCGTGTGGACGGGGACGAGCAGTACTTC. Protein product: CATSRVDGDEQYF.